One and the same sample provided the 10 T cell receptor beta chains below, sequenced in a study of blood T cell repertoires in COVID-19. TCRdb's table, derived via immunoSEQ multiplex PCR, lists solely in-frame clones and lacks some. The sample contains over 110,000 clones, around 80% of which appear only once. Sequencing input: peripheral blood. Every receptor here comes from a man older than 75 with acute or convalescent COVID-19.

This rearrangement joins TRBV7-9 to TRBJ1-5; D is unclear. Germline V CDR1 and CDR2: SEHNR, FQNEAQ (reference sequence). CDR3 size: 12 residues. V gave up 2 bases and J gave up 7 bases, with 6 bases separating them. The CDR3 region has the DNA TGTGCCAGCAGCTTACCGGGACAGCCCCAGCATTTT. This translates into CASSLPGQPQHF.

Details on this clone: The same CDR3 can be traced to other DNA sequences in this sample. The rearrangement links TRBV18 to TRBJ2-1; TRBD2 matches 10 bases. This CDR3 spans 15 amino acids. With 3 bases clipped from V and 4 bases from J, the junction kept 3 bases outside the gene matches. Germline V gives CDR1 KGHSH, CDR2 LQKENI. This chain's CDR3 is CASSPLAGGYNEQFF. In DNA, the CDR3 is TGTGCCAGCTCACCCTTAGCGGGGGGTTACAATGAGCAGTTCTTC.

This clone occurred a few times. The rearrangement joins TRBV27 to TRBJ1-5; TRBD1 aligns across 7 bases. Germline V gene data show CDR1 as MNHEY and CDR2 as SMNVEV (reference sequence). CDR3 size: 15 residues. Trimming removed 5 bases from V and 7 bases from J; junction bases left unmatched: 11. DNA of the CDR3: TGTGCCAGCAGTCCGAACAGGGGACGGGACCAGCCCCAGCATTTT. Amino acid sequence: CASSPNRGRDQPQHF.

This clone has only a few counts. CDR3 nucleotide sequence: TGTGCCAGCAGTTCTACCGGGACAGGGCTTGAAAAACTGTTTTTT. This sequence encodes CASSSTGTGLEKLFF. The gene calls are TRBV6-5 and TRBJ1-4; the match to TRBD1 covers 9 bases. From germline, CDR1 is MNHEY and CDR2 SVGAGI. V lost 4 bases and J lost 7; bases outside the gene matches: 7. The length of the CDR3 is 15 residues.

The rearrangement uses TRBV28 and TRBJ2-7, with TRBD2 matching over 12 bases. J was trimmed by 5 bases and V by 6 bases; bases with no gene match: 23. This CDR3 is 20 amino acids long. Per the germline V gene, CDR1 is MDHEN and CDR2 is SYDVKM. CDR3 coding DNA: TGTGCCAGCAGCTCCCCACCTGTACCGACTAGCGGGGGTGCTCGAAACGAGCAGTACTTC. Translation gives CASSSPPVPTSGGARNEQYF. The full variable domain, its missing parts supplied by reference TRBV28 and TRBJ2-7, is DVKVTQSSRYLVKRTGEKVFLECVQDMDHENMFWYRQDPGLGLRLIYFSYDVKMKEKGDIPEGYSVSREKKERFSLILESASTNQTSMYLCASSSPPVPTSGGARNEQYFGPGTRLTVT.

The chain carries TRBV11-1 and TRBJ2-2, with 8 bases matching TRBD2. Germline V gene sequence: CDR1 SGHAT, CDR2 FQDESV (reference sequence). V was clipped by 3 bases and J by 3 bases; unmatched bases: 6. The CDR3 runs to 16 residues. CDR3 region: CASSFETGGYTGELFF. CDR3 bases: TGTGCCAGCAGCTTCGAAACGGGGGGGTACACCGGGGAGCTGTTTTTT.

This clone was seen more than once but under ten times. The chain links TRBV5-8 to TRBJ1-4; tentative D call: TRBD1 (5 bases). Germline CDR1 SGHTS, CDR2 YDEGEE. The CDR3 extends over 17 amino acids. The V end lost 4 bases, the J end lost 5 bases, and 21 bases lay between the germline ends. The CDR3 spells CASSKDKHAGSNEKLFF. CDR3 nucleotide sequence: TGTGCCAGCAGCAAGGACAAACATGCCGGGTCGAATGAAAAACTGTTTTTT.

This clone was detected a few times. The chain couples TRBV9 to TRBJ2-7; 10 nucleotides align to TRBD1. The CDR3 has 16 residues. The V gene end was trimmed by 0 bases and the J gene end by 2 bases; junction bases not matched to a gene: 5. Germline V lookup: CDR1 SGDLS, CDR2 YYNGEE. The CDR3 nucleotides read TGTGCCAGCAGCGTAGATCCGGGACAGGGGCCCTACGAGCAGTACTTC. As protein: CASSVDPGQGPYEQYF.

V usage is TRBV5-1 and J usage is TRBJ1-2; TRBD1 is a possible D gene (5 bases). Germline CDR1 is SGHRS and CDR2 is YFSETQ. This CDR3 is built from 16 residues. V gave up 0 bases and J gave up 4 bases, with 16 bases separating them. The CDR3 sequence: CASSLEEGLAGYGYTF. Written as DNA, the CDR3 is TGCGCCAGCAGCTTGGAGGAGGGGTTGGCGGGCTATGGCTACACCTTC.

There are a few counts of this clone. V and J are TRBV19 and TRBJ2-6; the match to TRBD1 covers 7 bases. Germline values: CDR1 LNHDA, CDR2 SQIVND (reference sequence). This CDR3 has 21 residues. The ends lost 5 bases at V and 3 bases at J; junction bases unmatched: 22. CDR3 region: CASSFQSGQATEDIGANVLTF. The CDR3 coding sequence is TGTGCCAGTAGTTTTCAAAGTGGACAGGCTACCGAGGATATTGGGGCCAACGTCCTGACTTTC.